The present T cell receptor (beta chain) was sequenced within a study of neurological immune-mediated disorders. The study built unsorted libraries from 2 million PBMCs kept at -80 C. This clonotype was found many times. The making of cDNA relied on 5'RACE with 10-nucleotide random UMIs. TCRdb passed the 5' RACE reads through MiXCR, listing each CDR3 protein once. The sample has some 25,000 distinct CDR3 sequences; about 6.3% are singletons. V gave up 5 bases and J gave up 1 base, with 14 bases separating them. The CDR3 is made up of 15 amino acids. Germline CDR1 is SGHAT and CDR2 is FQNNGV. What was sequenced was PBMCs. The V gene is TRBV11-2, the J gene TRBJ1-1, with D possibly being TRBD1 (6 bases). The sequence derives from a woman aged 40 to 49 in good health. CDR3 nucleotides: TGTGCCAGCAGCGACTTAGGGGGTCCGAACACTGAAGCTTTCTTT. Translating gives CASSDLGGPNTEAFF. Combining the CDR3 with reference TRBV11-2 and TRBJ1-1 gives the whole variable domain EAGVAQSPRYKIIEKRQSVAFWCNPISGHATLYWYQQILGQGPKLLIQFQNNGVVDDSQLPKDRFSAERLKGVDSTLKIQPAKLEDSAVYLCASSDLGGPNTEAFFGQGTRLTVV.